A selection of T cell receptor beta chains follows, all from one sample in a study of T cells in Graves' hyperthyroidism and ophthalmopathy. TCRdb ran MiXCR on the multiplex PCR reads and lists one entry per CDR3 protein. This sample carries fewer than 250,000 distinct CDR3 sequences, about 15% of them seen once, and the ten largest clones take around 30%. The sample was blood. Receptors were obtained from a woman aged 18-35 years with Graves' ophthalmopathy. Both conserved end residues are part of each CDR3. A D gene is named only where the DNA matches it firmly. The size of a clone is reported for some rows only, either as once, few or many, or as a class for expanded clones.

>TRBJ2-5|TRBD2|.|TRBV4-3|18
TGCGCCAGCAGCCAAGGGATAGAGGGACTAGCGGGAGAAGAGACCCAGTACTTC
CASSQGIEGLAGEETQYF
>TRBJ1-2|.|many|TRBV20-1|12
TGCAGTGTACTCGCTGGGGCGAAGGGCTACACCTTC
CSVLAGAKGYTF
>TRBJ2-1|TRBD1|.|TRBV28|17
TGTGCCAGCAGTTCTCTCGGGACAGGTTACACCTACAATGAGCAGTTCTTC
CASSSLGTGYTYNEQFF
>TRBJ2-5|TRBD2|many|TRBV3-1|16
TGTGCCAGCAGCCATTACCCCGGACTAGCGGGTGAGACCCAGTACTTC
CASSHYPGLAGETQYF
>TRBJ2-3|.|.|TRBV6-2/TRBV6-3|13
TGTGCCAGCAGTGATAGCTTCACAGATACGCAGTATTTT
CASSDSFTDTQYF
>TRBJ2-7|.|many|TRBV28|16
TGTGCCAGCAGTTACACTAGTCCCGTTGGGGAGAGGGAGCAGTACTTC
CASSYTSPVGEREQYF
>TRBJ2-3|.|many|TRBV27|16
TGTGCCAGCAGCCGTACTAGAACAGCTAGCACAGATACGCAGTATTTT
CASSRTRTASTDTQYF
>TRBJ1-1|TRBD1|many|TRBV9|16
TGTGCCAGCAGTCCCGAACCGGGACAGCAGAACACTGAAGCTTTCTTT
CASSPEPGQQNTEAFF
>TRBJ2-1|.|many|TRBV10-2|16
TGCGCCAGCAGTGAGCGCGGCGGCGTAAGCTACAATGAGCAGTTCTTC
CASSERGGVSYNEQFF
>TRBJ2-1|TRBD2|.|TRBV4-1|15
TGCGCCAGCAGCCATTCCAGCGGGGGGGCCAATGAGCAGTTCTTC
CASSHSSGGANEQFF
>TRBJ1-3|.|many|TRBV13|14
TGTGCCAGCAGCTTCTGGGGTCCTGGAAACACCATATATTTT
CASSFWGPGNTIYF
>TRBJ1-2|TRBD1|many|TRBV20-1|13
TGCAGTGCGGGACAGGGGGCTAACTATGGCTACACCTTC
CSAGQGANYGYTF
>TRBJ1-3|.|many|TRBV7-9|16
TGTGCCAGCAGCTTAAGTTTGGGGGGGTTTGGAAACACCATATATTTT
CASSLSLGGFGNTIYF
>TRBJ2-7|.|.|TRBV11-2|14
TGTGCCAGCAGCTTAGGGGTCGGCGCCTACGAGCAGTACTTC
CASSLGVGAYEQYF
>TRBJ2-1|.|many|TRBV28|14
TGTGCCAGCAGTTTGCAGGCAAGGCAATATGAGCAGTTCTTC
CASSLQARQYEQFF
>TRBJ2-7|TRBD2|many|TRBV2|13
TGTGCCAGCAGTGCAGGACTAGGTAACGAGCAGTACTTC
CASSAGLGNEQYF
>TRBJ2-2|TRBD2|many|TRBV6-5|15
TGTGCCAGCAGTTACGAGGGGAGGGACACCGGGGAGCTGTTTTTT
CASSYEGRDTGELFF
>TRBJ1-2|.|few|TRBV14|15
TGTGCCACCCGTAATTTTTCGGTCCGACTGGATGGCTACACCTTC
CATRNFSVRLDGYTF
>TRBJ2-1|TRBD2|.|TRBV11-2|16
TGTGCCAGCAGCCTCACCGTACTAGCGGGAGGGGATGAGCAGTTCTTC
CASSLTVLAGGDEQFF
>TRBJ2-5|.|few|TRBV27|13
TGTGCCAGCAGTTCCCAGACCGGGGAGACCCAGTACTTC
CASSSQTGETQYF
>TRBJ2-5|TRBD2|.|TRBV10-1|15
TGCGCCAGCAGTGATGGAGCGGGAGGTAGCGAGACCCAGTACTTC
CASSDGAGGSETQYF
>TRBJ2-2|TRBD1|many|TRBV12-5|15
TGTGCTAGTGGTTTTTTACAGGGGGCAACCGGGGAGCTGTTTTTT
CASGFLQGATGELFF
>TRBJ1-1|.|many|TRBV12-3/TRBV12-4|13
TGTGCCAGCAGTTTTGGCAGGGTGACTGAAGCTTTCTTT
CASSFGRVTEAFF
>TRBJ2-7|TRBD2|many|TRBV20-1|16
TGCAGTGCTCGAAATCCTAGCGGGGGGGCCGGGTACGAGCAGTACTTC
CSARNPSGGAGYEQYF
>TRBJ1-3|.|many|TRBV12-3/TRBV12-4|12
TGTGCCAGCAGGGCCTCTGGAAACACCATATATTTT
CASRASGNTIYF
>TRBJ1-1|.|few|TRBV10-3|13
TGTGCCATCAGTGAGGGGAGGAACACTGAAGCTTTCTTT
CAISEGRNTEAFF
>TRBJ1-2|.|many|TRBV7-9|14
TGTGCCAGCAGCTCGTGGATTACAAACTATGGCTACACCTTC
CASSSWITNYGYTF
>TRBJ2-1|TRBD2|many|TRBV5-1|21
TGCGCCAGCAGCCGCCTAACAGGGGGTTTCCCTAGCGGGAGCTCCTACAATGAGCAGTTCTTC
CASSRLTGGFPSGSSYNEQFF
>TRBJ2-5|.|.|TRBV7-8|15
TGTGCCAGCAGCACCCGCCTAGGAAACCAAGAGACCCAGTACTTC
CASSTRLGNQETQYF
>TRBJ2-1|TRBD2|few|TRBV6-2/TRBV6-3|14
TGTGCCATCAGCCGCACTAGCGGGAGGTATGAGCAGTTCTTC
CAISRTSGRYEQFF
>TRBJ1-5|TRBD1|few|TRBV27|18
TGTGCCAGCAGTACACGCTGGACAGGTTTTTATAGCAATCAGCCCCAGCATTTT
CASSTRWTGFYSNQPQHF
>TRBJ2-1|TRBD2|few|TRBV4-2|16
TGTGCCAGCAGCCCCCTAGCGGGGGGGCCTCGCAATGAGCAGTTCTTC
CASSPLAGGPRNEQFF
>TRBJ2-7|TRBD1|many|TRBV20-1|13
TGCAGTTCCTCCGGGACAGGGCCCGACGAGCAGTACTTC
CSSSGTGPDEQYF
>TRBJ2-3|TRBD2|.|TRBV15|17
TGTGCCACCAGCAGAGATCAGCTAGCGGGTACCACAGATACGCAGTATTTT
CATSRDQLAGTTDTQYF
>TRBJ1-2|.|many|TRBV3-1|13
TGTGCCAGCAGCCATCACAGTCTATATGGCTACACCTTC
CASSHHSLYGYTF
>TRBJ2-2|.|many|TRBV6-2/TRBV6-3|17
TGTGCCAGCAGTTACTTAAGGACACGGACGAACACCGGGGAGCTGTTTTTT
CASSYLRTRTNTGELFF
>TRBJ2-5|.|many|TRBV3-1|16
TGTGCCAGCAGCCAACGCATCCTGGGAGCCCAAGAGACCCAGTACTTC
CASSQRILGAQETQYF
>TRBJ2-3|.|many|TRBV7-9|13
TGTGCCAGCAGCTTAGCCCTTTCAGATACGCAGTATTTT
CASSLALSDTQYF
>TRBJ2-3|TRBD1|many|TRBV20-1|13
TGCAGTGCTGGATGGACAGGGGAAGATACGCAGTATTTT
CSAGWTGEDTQYF
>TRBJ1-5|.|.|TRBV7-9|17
TGTGCCAGCAGCTCCCACTTAGGACTAGCCGGCACAGATATGCAGCATTTT
CASSSHLGLAGTDMQHF
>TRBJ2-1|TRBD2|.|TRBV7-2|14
TGTGCCAGCAGCTCCGCGGGGGGGTTCAATGAGCAGTTCTTC
CASSSAGGFNEQFF
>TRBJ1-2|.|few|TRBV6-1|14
TGTGCCAGCGGGGAAGCAGGTGGTGACTATGGCTACGCCTTC
CASGEAGGDYGYAF
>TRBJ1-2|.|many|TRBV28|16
TGTGCCAGCAGTTCGTACAGGTTTTCGTCTAACTATGGCTACACCTTC
CASSSYRFSSNYGYTF
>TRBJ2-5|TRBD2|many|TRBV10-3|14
TGTGCCATCAGTGAGTCGGGGCTAGCGGGAGTTTTGTACTTC
CAISESGLAGVLYF
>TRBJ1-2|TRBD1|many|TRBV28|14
TGTGCCAGCAGTTCCATAGACAGGGGATATGGCTACACCTTC
CASSSIDRGYGYTF
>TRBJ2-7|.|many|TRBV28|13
TGTGCCAGCAGTACCCCGAGGGGTAACGAGCAGTACTTC
CASSTPRGNEQYF
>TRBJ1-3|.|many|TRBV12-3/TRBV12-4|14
TGTGCCAGCAGTTTAAGTACCGAGGGAAACACCATATATTTT
CASSLSTEGNTIYF
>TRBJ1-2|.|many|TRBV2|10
TGTGCCAGCAGGGTATATGGCTACACCTTC
CASRVYGYTF
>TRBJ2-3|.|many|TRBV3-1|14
TGTGCCAGCAGCCAGAATAGCGGCACAGATACGCAGTATTTT
CASSQNSGTDTQYF
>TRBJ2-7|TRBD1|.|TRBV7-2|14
TGTGCCAGCAGCTTAGTAGTAGGGGGCGGGGAGCAGTACTTC
CASSLVVGGGEQYF
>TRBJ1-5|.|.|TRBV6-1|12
TGTGCCAGCACGGGAGGGGATCAGCCCCAGCATTTT
CASTGGDQPQHF
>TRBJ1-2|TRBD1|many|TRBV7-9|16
TGTGCCAGCAGCGCTTCCGGGACAGGGGCATACTATGGCTACACCTTC
CASSASGTGAYYGYTF
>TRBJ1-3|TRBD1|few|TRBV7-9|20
TGTGCCAGCAGCGACTCCGGGACAGGGAGGGAGTCGAGCTCTGGAAACACCATATATTTT
CASSDSGTGRESSSGNTIYF